Each of the 26 T cell receptor beta chains below was sequenced from the same sample in a study of CD8 T cells in Susac syndrome. When the RNA was reverse transcribed, random hexamers were used with an input of roughly 0.5 to 1 ug. TCRdb passed the immunoSEQ multiplex PCR reads through MiXCR, listing each CDR3 protein once. This sample yields more than 150,000 distinct CDR3 sequences, of which around 95% are seen a single time; around 0.15% belongs to the top ten. Input material: CD4+ T cells from PBMCs. Receptors originate from a human donor in good health.

The chain employs TRBV25-1 and TRBJ2-1; D remains ambiguous. Germline CDR1 MGHDK, CDR2 SYGVNS. V was pared by 10 bases and J by 0 bases, with 4 bases between. The CDR3 is 11 residues long. CDR3 protein: CATASYNEQFF. In DNA form, the CDR3 reads TGTGCCACCGCCTCCTACAATGAGCAGTTCTTC.

The CDR3 here is CSASLRYNEQFF. DNA of the CDR3: TGCAGTGCTAGCCTCCGGTACAATGAGCAGTTCTTC. The chain carries TRBV20-1 and TRBJ2-1, with unresolved D. V lost 3 bases and J 4 bases, leaving 7 bases between the germline ends. This CDR3 region has 12 residues. CDR1 is DFQATT, CDR2 SNEGSKA, per germline (reference sequence).

This chain joins TRBV11-2 and TRBJ2-1; 11 bases agree with TRBD1. In germline, CDR1 is SGHAT, CDR2 FQNNGV. V was pared by 4 bases and J by 3 bases, with 2 bases of the junction left unmatched. There are 15 residues in the CDR3. The CDR3 DNA follows: TGTGCCAGCAGCTACGGGACAGGGGGCTACAATGAGCAGTTCTTC. This encodes CASSYGTGGYNEQFF.

The J gene is TRBJ2-2, the V gene TRBV29-1; the D gene is possibly TRBD1 (6 bases). The CDR3 is 14 amino acids. From germline, CDR1 is SQVTM and CDR2 ANQGSEA. V was shortened by 2 bases and J by 1 base, with 8 bases between the two germline ends. CDR3 protein: CSVEKGQNTGELFF. The CDR3 nucleotides read TGCAGCGTTGAAAAGGGACAGAACACCGGGGAGCTGTTTTTT.

The chain links TRBV9 to TRBJ1-4; D is perhaps TRBD1 (5 bases). The V gene lost 3 bases and the J gene lost 7 bases, with 10 bases spanning the gap. Germline-derived CDR1 and CDR2 are SGDLS and YYNGEE. The CDR3 contains 13 residues. The CDR3 nucleotides are TGTGCCAGCAGCGGCGGCGGGGGTGAAAAACTGTTTTTT. Its translation: CASSGGGGEKLFF.

The chain joins TRBV4-3 to TRBJ1-2; 8 positions agree with TRBD1. Germline values: CDR1 LGHNA, CDR2 YSLEER. Unmatched junction bases numbered 5, after V lost 0 bases and J lost 5 bases. The CDR3 has 15 amino acids. The CDR3 sequence: CASSQEGGQGYGYTF. Here the CDR3 DNA reads TGCGCCAGCAGCCAAGAGGGCGGACAGGGTTATGGCTACACCTTC.

V is TRBV30 and J is TRBJ1-5; D is ambiguous. Germline CDR1 GTSNPN, CDR2 SVGIG (reference sequence). This CDR3 is 13 amino acids long. Trimming stripped 1 base from V and 2 bases from J, with 6 bases between. CDR3 sequence: CAWSDSGNQPQHF. CDR3 in DNA: TGTGCCTGGAGTGACTCAGGCAATCAGCCCCAGCATTTT.

CDR3 sequence (DNA): TGTGCCAGCAGCCAACTTACAGGGGGCTCCTACGAGCAGTACTTC. Protein sequence: CASSQLTGGSYEQYF. The rearrangement links TRBV3-1 to TRBJ2-7; 8 bases align to TRBD1. The germline gives CDR1 LGHDT, CDR2 YNNKEL (reference sequence). This CDR3 is 15 amino acids long. V lost 2 bases and J lost 0; bases outside the gene matches: 3.

This chain links TRBV2 with TRBJ2-1; weak D call: TRBD1 (6 bases). CDR3 length: 14 residues. The germline V gene encodes CDR1 SNHLY and CDR2 FYNNEI. The V end lost 5 bases, the J end lost 5 bases, and 13 bases lay between the germline ends. For the CDR3, the DNA is TGTGCCAGCAGTTTGAACAGGGACGACAATGAGCAGTTCTTC. Amino acids: CASSLNRDDNEQFF.

The chain couples TRBV6-2 or TRBV6-3 to TRBJ1-1, with 10 bases that match TRBD1. The CDR3 extends over 11 amino acids. Trimming removed 8 bases from V and 10 bases from J; junction bases left unmatched: 4. Germline V gene data show CDR1 as MNHEY and CDR2 as SVGEGT. The CDR3 reads CASLDRGAAFF. Written as DNA, the CDR3 is TGTGCCAGCCTGGACAGGGGGGCAGCTTTCTTT.

This chain uses TRBV5-4 with TRBJ2-1; tentative D call: TRBD2 (5 bases). Germline loops: CDR1 SGHNT, CDR2 YYREEE (reference sequence). The CDR3 consists of 14 residues. V shed 4 bases and J shed 6 bases, with 14 bases lying between them. CDR3 bases: TGTGCCAGCAGCGGAGGACTGGACCCCAATGAGCAGTTCTTC. This translates into CASSGGLDPNEQFF.

The chain is built from TRBV4-1 and TRBJ2-1; TRBD2 matches 11 bases. The germline gives CDR1 MGHRA, CDR2 YSYEKL. This CDR3 is 16 amino acids long. The V gene end was trimmed by 2 bases and the J gene end by 4 bases; junction bases not matched to a gene: 4. The CDR3 DNA sequence: TGCGCCAGCAGCCAACGTTCTAGCGGGGGGTACAATGAGCAGTTCTTC. This codes for CASSQRSSGGYNEQFF.

The gene calls are TRBV6-2 or TRBV6-3 and TRBJ1-1; possible D gene TRBD1, 5 bases. The CDR3 is 15 residues long. V lost 0 bases and J lost 5, with 13 bases in between. Germline V gene sequence: CDR1 MNHEY, CDR2 SVGEGT. CDR3 coding DNA: TGTGCCAGCAGTTACTCGGTCGCGAGGGGAACTGAAGCTTTCTTT. It is translated as CASSYSVARGTEAFF.

This clonotype was found once. The chain has TRBV2 and TRBJ1-5; D is unclear. From germline, CDR1 is SNHLY and CDR2 FYNNEI. This CDR3 spans 15 amino acids. V gave up 2 bases and J gave up 6 bases, with 14 bases separating them. The CDR3 DNA reads as TGTGCCAGCAGTGAAAGGCGGAGAAGAGGTCAGCCCCAGCATTTT. Translated, it gives CASSERRRRGQPQHF.

The chain links TRBV20-1 to TRBJ2-3; TRBD2 matches 13 bases. Germline assignment: CDR1 DFQATT and CDR2 SNEGSKA (reference sequence). This CDR3 region has 13 residues. V was pared by 7 bases and J by 8 bases, with 6 bases of the junction left unmatched. The CDR3 spells CSVLTSGGSTQYF. The CDR3, as DNA: TGCAGTGTGTTGACTAGCGGGGGGAGTACGCAGTATTTT.

This chain uses TRBV6-5 with TRBJ2-1; possible D gene TRBD1, 5 bases. Germline CDR1 and CDR2: MNHEY and SVGAGI. This CDR3 has 12 amino acids. The germline V and J ends were trimmed by 6 bases and 6 bases, with 9 bases remaining between them. The CDR3 spells CASSAQGNEQFF. The DNA for the CDR3 is TGTGCCAGCAGCGCCCAGGGCAATGAGCAGTTCTTC.

The chain uses TRBV20-1 and TRBJ2-5; a possible D gene is TRBD2 (6 bases). The V gene lost 5 bases and the J gene lost 1 base, with 17 bases spanning the gap. Germline CDR1 and CDR2: DFQATT and SNEGSKA (reference sequence). CDR3 length equals 15 residues. DNA for the CDR3: TGCAGTGCTCGGGCGCGGGGAGCGGCCCAAGAGACCCAGTACTTC. The encoded protein is CSARARGAAQETQYF.

CDR3 in amino acids: CASSLGGAGANVLTF. The CDR3 DNA reads TGTGCCAGCAGTTTAGGAGGGGCCGGGGCCAACGTCCTGACTTTC. The rearrangement uses TRBV28 and TRBJ2-6; maybe TRBD2 (6 bases). With 2 bases removed from V and 4 bases from J, the gap between germline ends came to 9 bases. CDR1 is MDHEN and CDR2 is SYDVKM in the germline V gene. The CDR3 has 15 amino acids.

The rearrangement uses TRBV7-8 and TRBJ2-5; 9 bases line up with TRBD2. This CDR3 has 15 amino acids. Germline loops: CDR1 SGHVS, CDR2 FQNEAQ. Germline trimming cut 2 bases from V and 4 bases from J; bases unmatched to any gene: 5. Here the CDR3 reads CASSLPPRGGETQYF. DNA of the CDR3: TGTGCCAGCAGCTTACCCCCGCGGGGGGGAGAGACCCAGTACTTC.

This chain uses TRBV6-5 with TRBJ2-5; the D is unclear. Germline CDR1 is MNHEY and CDR2 is SVGAGI. Trimming removed 8 bases at V and 5 bases at J, with 12 bases between. This CDR3 region has 12 residues. CDR3 coding DNA: TGTGCCAGCTTAGGTCAGGCGGAGACCCAGTACTTC. It encodes CASLGQAETQYF.

The V gene is TRBV9, the J gene TRBJ1-1; no clear D gene. Germline CDR1 SGDLS, CDR2 YYNGEE. The V end was cut by 4 bases, the J end by 6 bases, with 10 bases between. This CDR3 contains 12 residues. CDR3 amino acids: CASSPGLSEAFF. The CDR3 nucleotides are TGTGCCAGCAGCCCCGGTCTGTCTGAAGCTTTCTTT.

The chain uses TRBV5-1 and TRBJ2-5, with TRBD2 as a possible D gene (5 bases). Trimming took 0 bases from V and 4 from J, leaving 10 bases between them. Germline V gives CDR1 SGHRS, CDR2 YFSETQ. The CDR3 is 14 amino acids. CDR3 coding DNA: TGCGCCAGCAGCTTGGTCGGAGGTCCAGAGACCCAGTACTTC. Its protein is CASSLVGGPETQYF.

The rearrangement joins TRBV7-2 to TRBJ1-2, with D hard to call. CDR3 length: 15 residues. V was trimmed by 0 bases and J by 8 bases, leaving 16 bases between them. CDR1 is SGHTA and CDR2 is FQGNSA in the germline V gene. This CDR3 is CASSLAPTRTDGYTF. CDR3 in DNA: TGTGCCAGCAGCTTAGCTCCGACCCGGACGGACGGCTACACCTTC.

The chain links TRBV5-1 to TRBJ2-1; D is ambiguous. With 1 base removed from V and 0 bases from J, the gap between germline ends came to 8 bases. The length of the CDR3 is 15 residues. CDR1 SGHRS and CDR2 YFSETQ come from the germline V gene. CDR3 amino acids: CASSLYYSSYNEQFF. The CDR3 region has the DNA TGCGCCAGCAGCTTGTACTATAGCTCCTACAATGAGCAGTTCTTC.

The genes are TRBV29-1 and TRBJ2-5; 7 bases are shared with TRBD1. CDR1 SQVTM and CDR2 ANQGSEA come from the germline V gene. The trim removed 6 bases at V and 5 bases at J, leaving 6 bases unmatched. The CDR3 extends over 12 amino acids. The CDR3 nucleotides read TGCAGCGTATACAGGGGTGGGGAGACCCAGTACTTC. This sequence encodes CSVYRGGETQYF.

This chain joins TRBV15 and TRBJ2-7; perhaps TRBD2 as D (6 bases). From germline, CDR1 is LNHNV and CDR2 YYDKDF (reference sequence). V was trimmed by 0 bases and J by 6 bases, leaving 9 bases between them. The CDR3 loop spans 13 amino acids. CDR3 DNA: TGTGCCACCAGCAGAGATTTCGGGGGCGAGCAGTACTTC. Translated: CATSRDFGGEQYF.